This passage covers 8 T cell receptor beta chains from one sample sequenced in a study of control samples from healthy donors and cancer patients (dated by TCRdb to 2018 to 2021). The protocol used for the library was the immunoSEQ multiplex PCR assay. TCRdb limited this immuneACCESS table to in-frame rearrangements with V and J called. A share of clones is missing; checked studies link under half to unresolved V genes, and the rest is unexplained. This sample holds some 170,000 clones; approximately 94% were observed only once. The ten largest clonotypes hold 13% to 15% of the sample. Sequencing input: PBMCs. The origin of the receptors is a man between 60 and 70 years old with colorectal cancer.

This chain joins TRBV7-8 and TRBJ2-6, with unresolved D. CDR3 length: 13 residues. Trimming took 9 bases from V and 0 from J, leaving 6 bases between them. Germline lookup yields CDR1 SGHVS and CDR2 FQNEAQ. CDR3 coding DNA: TGTGCCAGTTTCGGCTCTGGGGCCAACGTCCTGACTTTC. Protein sequence: CASFGSGANVLTF.

The chain uses TRBV2 and TRBJ1-3; no clear D gene. There are 14 residues in the CDR3. Germline V gives CDR1 SNHLY, CDR2 FYNNEI. Deletions cut 3 bases from V and 3 bases from J, with 9 bases between. CDR3 residues: CASSDWGGGNTIYF. The DNA of the CDR3 is TGTGCCAGCAGTGATTGGGGTGGTGGAAACACCATATATTTT.

Only one count was recorded for this clone. The rearrangement links TRBV19 to TRBJ1-2; weak D call: TRBD1 (6 bases). Germline-derived CDR1 and CDR2 are LNHDA and SQIVND (reference sequence). This CDR3 region has 16 residues. Trimming removed 4 bases at V and 6 bases at J, with 21 bases between. The CDR3 here is CASSSPPGVRGDGYTF. The DNA of the CDR3 is TGTGCCAGTAGTAGCCCACCCGGGGTCAGGGGAGATGGCTACACCTTC.

The chain is built from TRBV6-5 and TRBJ2-7; TRBD1 matches 7 bases. V was pared by 6 bases and J by 1 base, with 3 bases of the junction left unmatched. The germline V gene has CDR1 MNHEY and CDR2 SVGAGI. This CDR3 has 13 amino acids. The CDR3 region is CASRVTGSYEQYF. The CDR3 nucleotides read TGTGCCAGCAGGGTGACAGGGTCCTACGAGCAGTACTTC.

This chain uses TRBV4-2 with TRBJ1-2, with 9 positions matching TRBD1. The V gene's germline CDR1 is LGHNA and CDR2 YNFKEQ. Trimming took 1 base from V and 4 from J; bases not matched to a gene: 4. The CDR3 is 15 amino acids. The CDR3 DNA reads TGTGCCAGCAGCCAAGGATCGGACAGGGGCTATGGCTACACCTTC. As protein: CASSQGSDRGYGYTF.

For this clone: This CDR3 is also generated by other DNA sequences in the sample. For the CDR3, the DNA is TGTGCCAGTAGTATAGGCGGCGGTTCCTACAATGAGCAGTTCTTC. Residues: CASSIGGGSYNEQFF. This chain uses TRBV19 with TRBJ2-1; D is unclear. Germline V gene data show CDR1 as LNHDA and CDR2 as SQIVND (reference sequence). V lost 1 base to trimming and J lost 1 base, with 8 bases between them. The CDR3 has 15 residues.

V gene TRBV29-1 combines with J gene TRBJ1-3; D not certain. CDR3 length: 14 residues. The germline V gene encodes CDR1 SQVTM and CDR2 ANQGSEA. With 5 bases removed from V and 0 bases from J, the gap between germline ends came to 11 bases. The CDR3 spells CSVSDTFSGNTIYF. The DNA of the CDR3 is TGCAGCGTTTCCGACACGTTCTCTGGAAACACCATATATTTT.

The rearrangement uses TRBV27 and TRBJ2-5; D gene ambiguous. Germline CDR1 is MNHEY and CDR2 is SMNVEV (reference sequence). Trimming cost V 6 bases and J 4 bases, with 15 bases left between them. There are 14 residues in the CDR3. CDR3 DNA: TGTGCCAGCAGAACGAGCGACCCCCCAGAGACCCAGTACTTC. It encodes CASRTSDPPETQYF.